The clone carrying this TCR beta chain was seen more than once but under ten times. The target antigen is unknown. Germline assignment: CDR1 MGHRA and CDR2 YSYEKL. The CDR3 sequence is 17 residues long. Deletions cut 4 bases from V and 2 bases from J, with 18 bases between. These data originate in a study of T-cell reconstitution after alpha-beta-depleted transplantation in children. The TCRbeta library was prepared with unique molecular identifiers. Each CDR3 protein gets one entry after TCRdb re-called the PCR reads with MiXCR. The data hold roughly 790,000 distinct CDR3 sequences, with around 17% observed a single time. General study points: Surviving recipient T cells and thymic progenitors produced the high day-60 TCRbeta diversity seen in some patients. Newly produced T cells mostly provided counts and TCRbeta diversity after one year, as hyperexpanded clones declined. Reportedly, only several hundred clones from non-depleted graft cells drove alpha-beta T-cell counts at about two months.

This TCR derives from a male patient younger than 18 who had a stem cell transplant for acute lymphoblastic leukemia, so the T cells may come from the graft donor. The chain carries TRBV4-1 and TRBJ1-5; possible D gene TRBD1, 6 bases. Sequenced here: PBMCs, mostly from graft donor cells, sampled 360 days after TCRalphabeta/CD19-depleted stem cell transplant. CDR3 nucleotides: TGCGCCAGCAGCCCCCTAGGGCAGAGGGGGGGCAATCAGCCCCAGCATTTT. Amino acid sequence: CASSPLGQRGGNQPQHF.